Listed here is a single T cell receptor (beta chain). Antigen: not known. Clones were sequenced by immunoSEQ multiplex PCR, and TCRdb holds only the in-frame ones, with some missing. Of more than 60,000 clones in the sample, less than 90% were seen once. The entry originates in a study of OX40 agonist ivuxolimab in advanced cancers. Study background: Patient treatment consisted of intravenous ivuxolimab administration every 2 weeks at 0.01 to 10 mg/kg. Each dose-escalation patient presented with hepatocellular carcinoma, melanoma, renal cell or head and neck cancer. Eligibility admitted prior anti-PD-1, anti-PD-L1 or anti-CTLA-4 therapy; about 40% had some.

Study-wide points: In the 0.1 to 3.0 mg/kg range, CD4+ and CD8+ blood T cells had expanded clonally by week 6.

The clonotype was recovered from an adult with an advanced solid tumor such as melanoma, head and neck, liver or kidney cancer. The input for sequencing was CD4+ or CD8+ T cells sorted from blood, taken in a trial of the OX40 agonist ivuxolimab.

The CDR3 DNA is TGTGCCAGCAGCGTATCGGCAGATACGCAGTATTTT. Translation: CASSVSADTQYF. This chain uses TRBV9 with TRBJ2-3; no clear D. The CDR3 length is 12 residues. Trimming stripped 1 base from V and 4 bases from J, with 4 bases between. Germline CDR1 SGDLS, CDR2 YYNGEE.